Listed below are T cell receptor beta chains from one sample, sequenced in a study of vaccination and CD4 T cells after COVID-19. Their antigens remain unidentified. TCRdb re-analysed the PCR reads in MiXCR, keeping a single row per CDR3 protein. The sample lists some 8,300 distinct CDR3 sequences; 55% to 75% were seen once. Sequencing input: CD4+ T cells from blood, cultured in vitro. These receptors were obtained from a human donor who had recovered from COVID-19. CDR3s include the opening cysteine and the closing phenylalanine or tryptophan. The D gene is left open where the match is weak. Size tells how often a clone was seen (once, few, many) or the class of an expanded clone, and some rows leave it out.

J gene | clone size | D gene | V gene | CDR3 protein | CDR3 DNA
TRBJ2-7 | . | TRBD2 | TRBV5-1 | CASSRTSGADEQYF | TGCGCCAGCAGCCGGACTAGCGGGGCTGACGAGCAGTACTTC
TRBJ1-2 | . | TRBD1 | TRBV11-2 | CASSTQFPTGANYGYTF | TGTGCCAGCAGCACCCAATTCCCAACAGGGGCTAACTATGGCTACACCTTC
TRBJ2-7 | . | . | TRBV7-9 | CASGLSRDYEQYF | TGTGCCAGCGGCTTAAGCAGGGACTACGAGCAGTACTTC
TRBJ2-7 | once | TRBD1 | TRBV15 | CATSNSGTGGPYEQYF | TGTGCCACCAGCAATTCTGGGACAGGGGGCCCCTACGAGCAGTACTTC
TRBJ1-5 | . | . | TRBV24-1 | CATGKAGDQPQHF | TGTGCCACCGGTAAGGCAGGGGATCAGCCCCAGCATTTT
TRBJ1-2 | few | TRBD1 | TRBV11-2 | CASSPGDRGYTF | TGTGCCAGCAGCCCGGGGGACAGAGGCTACACCTTC
TRBJ1-2 | . | . | TRBV6-2/TRBV6-3 | CASSSPVRPGLYGYTF | TGTGCCAGCAGTTCCCCGGTGCGGCCAGGGCTATATGGCTACACCTTC
TRBJ1-2 | once | . | TRBV12-3/TRBV12-4 | CASSKQGWDYGYTF | TGTGCCAGCAGCAAACAGGGATGGGACTATGGCTACACCTTC
TRBJ1-5 | . | . | TRBV20-1 | CSARDGGSSGNQPQHF | TGCAGTGCTAGAGATGGGGGCAGTTCGGGCAATCAGCCCCAGCATTTT
TRBJ1-2 | . | . | TRBV19 | CASSIGAWQHYGYTF | TGTGCCAGTAGTATTGGCGCCTGGCAACACTATGGCTACACCTTC
TRBJ2-7 | . | . | TRBV30 | CAWAGAPQGREQYF | TGTGCCTGGGCTGGGGCCCCCCAAGGACGCGAGCAGTACTTC
TRBJ1-5 | . | . | TRBV12-5 | CASGIANWPQHF | TGTGCTAGTGGTATCGCTAACTGGCCCCAGCATTTT
TRBJ1-1 | few | . | TRBV7-9 | CASSPGVWTLNTEAFF | TGTGCCAGCAGCCCGGGGGTTTGGACGTTGAACACTGAAGCTTTCTTT
TRBJ2-3 | . | TRBD2 | TRBV10-3 | CAISESSIPGLAPDTQYF | TGTGCCATCAGTGAGTCGAGTATACCGGGACTAGCCCCAGATACGCAGTATTTT
TRBJ1-1 | . | . | TRBV10-3 | CAIRERQESNTEAFF | TGTGCCATCAGGGAGAGACAGGAATCGAACACTGAAGCTTTCTTT
TRBJ1-3 | once | TRBD1 | TRBV20-1 | CSASYGQGRGNTIYF | TGCAGTGCTTCGTACGGACAGGGGCGAGGAAACACCATATATTTT
TRBJ1-1 | . | . | TRBV19 | CASSPIDRNTEAFF | TGTGCCAGTAGTCCGATAGACCGGAACACTGAAGCTTTCTTT
TRBJ2-7 | once | . | TRBV7-2 | CASSFRRGSSYEQYF | TGTGCCAGCAGCTTCCGTAGGGGGAGCTCCTACGAGCAGTACTTC
TRBJ1-6 | large | . | TRBV7-9 | CASSSPGPF | TGTGCCAGCAGCTCTCCAGGGCCCTTT
TRBJ1-2 | . | . | TRBV2 | CASSESGVYGYTF | TGTGCCAGCAGTGAGTCAGGGGTCTATGGCTACACCTTC
TRBJ2-5 | . | . | TRBV5-1 | CASSPPPGEETQYF | TGCGCCAGCAGCCCACCGCCGGGGGAAGAGACCCAGTACTTC
TRBJ1-2 | . | . | TRBV7-9 | CASSLVGRGESGYTF | TGTGCCAGCAGCTTAGTTGGCAGGGGAGAGAGTGGCTACACCTTC
TRBJ1-5 | . | . | TRBV11-2 | CASSLEGDRSQPQHF | TGTGCCAGCAGCTTAGAAGGTGACAGGAGTCAGCCCCAGCATTTT
TRBJ2-1 | few | TRBD2 | TRBV27 | CASTALGLGMDEQFF | TGTGCCAGCACCGCTCTAGGACTAGGGATGGATGAGCAGTTCTTC
TRBJ1-1 | . | . | TRBV30 | CAWSVLSEAFF | TGTGCCTGGAGTGTTCTCTCTGAAGCTTTCTTT
TRBJ2-2 | . | . | TRBV30 | CAWRASGAGELFF | TGTGCCTGGAGGGCCTCCGGGGCCGGGGAGCTGTTTTTT
TRBJ2-4 | . | . | TRBV12-3/TRBV12-4 | CASRSTGQNIQYF | TGTGCCAGCAGGTCGACAGGACAAAACATTCAGTACTTC
TRBJ2-2 | . | . | TRBV7-3 | CASSSTGELFF | TGTGCCAGCAGCTCTACCGGGGAGCTGTTTTTT
TRBJ2-3 | . | TRBD2 | TRBV2 | CASSALTSADTQYF | TGTGCCAGCAGTGCTTTGACTAGCGCGGATACGCAGTATTTT
TRBJ2-2 | few | . | TRBV6-1 | CASSESSSNTGELFF | TGTGCCAGCAGTGAATCTAGTTCGAACACCGGGGAGCTGTTTTTT
TRBJ1-2 | few | . | TRBV7-9 | CASGWTGNYGYTF | TGTGCCAGCGGATGGACGGGGAACTATGGCTACACCTTC
TRBJ1-5 | . | . | TRBV19 | CASSIGGHGSNQPQHF | TGTGCCAGTAGTATAGGAGGTCATGGGAGCAATCAGCCCCAGCATTTT
TRBJ1-1 | . | . | TRBV7-2 | CASSYDGPTEAFF | TGTGCCAGCAGTTATGACGGTCCCACTGAAGCTTTCTTT
TRBJ1-2 | . | TRBD1 | TRBV19 | CASSGPGTGRNGYTF | TGTGCCAGTAGTGGACCTGGGACAGGGAGAAATGGCTACACCTTC
TRBJ2-2 | once | . | TRBV20-1 | CSAIRPATGELFF | TGCAGTGCTATTAGACCGGCCACCGGGGAGCTGTTTTTT
TRBJ2-2 | once | . | TRBV20-1 | CSTSRGGLNTGELFF | TGCAGTACTTCCCGTGGGGGATTAAACACCGGGGAGCTGTTTTTT
TRBJ2-1 | . | . | TRBV19 | CASSRDKVGEQFF | TGTGCCAGTAGTCGGGACAAGGTTGGTGAGCAGTTCTTC
TRBJ1-5 | few | . | TRBV27 | CASSLRGGNQPQHF | TGTGCCAGCAGTTTACGAGGGGGCAATCAGCCCCAGCATTTT
TRBJ2-3 | . | TRBD2 | TRBV2 | CASKKRGGLDTQYF | TGTGCCAGCAAAAAGCGGGGGGGCTTGGATACGCAGTATTTT
TRBJ2-7 | . | . | TRBV7-8 | CASSLRENSYEQYF | TGTGCCAGCAGCTTAAGGGAAAACTCCTACGAGCAGTACTTC
TRBJ1-1 | . | . | TRBV6-1 | CASTDGGTEAFF | TGTGCCAGCACAGATGGGGGCACTGAAGCTTTCTTT
TRBJ1-1 | . | . | TRBV20-1 | CSASRGGAFTEAFF | TGCAGTGCCTCGAGAGGGGGTGCATTTACTGAAGCTTTCTTT
TRBJ1-2 | . | TRBD1 | TRBV7-2 | CASSPMQGGYGYTF | TGTGCCAGCAGCCCAATGCAGGGGGGGTATGGCTACACCTTC
TRBJ1-5 | few | . | TRBV25-1 | CASSEGGGPNQPQHF | TGTGCCAGCAGTGAAGGGGGCGGACCCAATCAGCCCCAGCATTTT